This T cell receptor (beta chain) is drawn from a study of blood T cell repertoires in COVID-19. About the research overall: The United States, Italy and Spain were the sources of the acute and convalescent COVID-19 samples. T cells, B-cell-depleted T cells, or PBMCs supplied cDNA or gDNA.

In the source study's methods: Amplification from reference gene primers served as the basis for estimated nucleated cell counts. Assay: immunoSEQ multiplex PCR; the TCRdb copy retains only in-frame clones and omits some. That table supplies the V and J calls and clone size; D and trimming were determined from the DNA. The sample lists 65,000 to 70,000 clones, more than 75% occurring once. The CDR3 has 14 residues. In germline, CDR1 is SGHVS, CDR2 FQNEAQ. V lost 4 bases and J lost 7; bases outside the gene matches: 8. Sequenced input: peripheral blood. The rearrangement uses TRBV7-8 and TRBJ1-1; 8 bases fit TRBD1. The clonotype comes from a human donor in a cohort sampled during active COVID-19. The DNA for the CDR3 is TGTGCCAGCAGCTCCAGGACAGGGCCACTTGAAGCTTTCTTT. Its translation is CASSSRTGPLEAFF.